This passage covers 32 T cell receptor beta chains from one sample sequenced in a study of blood T cell repertoires in COVID-19. The repertoire was sequenced with immunoSEQ multiplex PCR; TCRdb's copy has only in-frame clones and lacks some. The sample shows around 68,000 clones, about 85% of them seen only once. Sequenced sample: peripheral blood. These TCRs come from an elderly man with acute or convalescent COVID-19.

The chain combines TRBV6-5 with TRBJ2-7; maybe TRBD2 (7 bases). Germline-derived CDR1 and CDR2 are MNHEY and SVGAGI. V was clipped by 10 bases and J by 4 bases, with 17 bases between them. The CDR3 contains 13 residues. The CDR3 bases are TGTGCCATCTCGCCCGGGGGGCGATACGAGCAGTACTTC. Translating it yields CAISPGGRYEQYF.

This rearrangement joins TRBV10-2 to TRBJ2-7; a possible D gene is TRBD2 (6 bases). Germline CDR1 WSHSY, CDR2 SAAADI. The CDR3 loop spans 14 amino acids. V gave up 4 bases and J gave up 7 bases, with 17 bases separating them. For the CDR3, the DNA is TGCGCCAGCAGTGCTCGGGAGTTCGACGGAGAGCAGTACTTC. Amino acid sequence: CASSAREFDGEQYF.

The chain employs TRBV19 and TRBJ2-1; possible D gene TRBD1, 5 bases. The CDR3 is 14 residues long. V was shortened by 2 bases and J by 6 bases, with 11 bases between the two germline ends. Germline CDR1 LNHDA, CDR2 SQIVND (reference sequence). CDR3 region: CASSITPGANEQFF. The CDR3 region has the DNA TGTGCCAGTAGTATAACCCCTGGGGCCAATGAGCAGTTCTTC.

The chain recombines TRBV9 with TRBJ2-1; 7 bases are a match to TRBD2. The germline gives CDR1 SGDLS, CDR2 YYNGEE. V lost 3 bases to trimming and J lost 8 bases; unmatched junction nucleotides: 11. This CDR3 is 15 amino acids long. In DNA, the CDR3 is TGTGCCAGCAGCGGGGAGGGGACCGGTGGGGATGAGCAGTTCTTC. This gives the protein CASSGEGTGGDEQFF.

The chain couples TRBV5-1 to TRBJ1-2; D gene unclear. V gave up 0 bases and J gave up 9 bases, with 15 bases separating them. Germline V lookup: CDR1 SGHRS, CDR2 YFSETQ. This CDR3 spans 14 amino acids. The CDR3 loop reads CASSLDPTAYSYTF. Written as DNA, the CDR3 is TGCGCCAGCAGCTTGGATCCTACAGCCTACAGCTACACCTTC.

This rearrangement joins TRBV7-8 to TRBJ2-1; the D is unclear. The CDR3 length is 15 residues. Germline loops: CDR1 SGHVS, CDR2 FQNEAQ. The ends were cut back, 2 bases at V and 4 bases at J, with 12 bases in the middle. The CDR3 region is CASSLRLSPYNEQFF. CDR3 nucleotide sequence: TGTGCCAGCAGCTTACGGTTATCCCCTTACAATGAGCAGTTCTTC.

The chain has TRBV7-2 and TRBJ2-6; 7 positions match TRBD1. V dropped 6 bases and J dropped 2; count of bases not matched to a gene: 7. CDR3 length: 16 amino acids. Germline values: CDR1 SGHTA, CDR2 FQGNSA. The CDR3 spells CASRLRGLTGANVLTF. Written as DNA, the CDR3 is TGTGCCAGCAGACTTAGGGGGCTCACTGGGGCCAACGTCCTGACTTTC.

The chain has TRBV11-3 and TRBJ1-3; 7 bases fit TRBD1. V lost 5 bases to trimming and J lost 7 bases; unmatched junction nucleotides: 20. This CDR3 contains 18 residues. Germline V gene data show CDR1 as SGHNT and CDR2 as YENEEA. The CDR3 loop is CASSTFRGKGAFPNTIYF. The CDR3 DNA reads TGTGCCAGCAGCACGTTCAGGGGAAAGGGGGCCTTTCCGAACACCATATATTTT. The complete variable domain, with remaining parts taken from reference TRBV11-3 and TRBJ1-3, reads EAGVVQSPRYKIIEKKQPVAFWCNPISGHNTLYWYLQNLGQGPELLIRYENEEAVDDSQLPKDRFSAERLKGVDSTLKIQPAELGDSAVYLCASSTFRGKGAFPNTIYFGEGSWLTVV.

The CDR3 DNA reads TGTGCCAGCAGCTTAGAGACAGTTACAGCCTACGAGCAGTACTTC. Residues: CASSLETVTAYEQYF. J is TRBJ2-7 and V is TRBV7-2, with D tentatively TRBD1 (5 bases). The V end was cut by 1 base, the J end by 2 bases, with 12 bases between. This CDR3 is built from 15 residues. CDR1 is SGHTA and CDR2 is FQGNSA in the germline V gene.

V and J are TRBV19 and TRBJ1-5; 10 bases agree with TRBD1. Unmatched junction bases numbered 3, after V lost 2 bases and J lost 2 bases. This CDR3 is 16 amino acids long. Germline V gene data show CDR1 as LNHDA and CDR2 as SQIVND (reference sequence). The CDR3 DNA is TGTGCCAGTAGTATAACCGGGACAGGGGGCAATCAGCCCCAGCATTTT. Translating it yields CASSITGTGGNQPQHF.

This chain links TRBV30 with TRBJ2-2, with a tentative D call TRBD2 (7 bases). The V gene's germline CDR1 is GTSNPN and CDR2 SVGIG (reference sequence). There are 14 residues in the CDR3. Trimming left V 4 bases short and J 1 base short, with 10 bases between. DNA of the CDR3: TGTGCCTGGAAGGGGGGGTGGAACACCGGGGAGCTGTTTTTT. Protein: CAWKGGWNTGELFF. Based on the CDR3 plus reference TRBV30 and TRBJ2-2, the full variable domain is SQTIHQWPATLVQPVGSPLSLECTVEGTSNPNLYWYRQAAGRGLQLLFYSVGIGQISSEVPQNLSASRPQDRQFILSSKKLLLSDSGFYLCAWKGGWNTGELFFGEGSRLTVL.

This chain joins TRBV5-1 and TRBJ2-5, with 7 positions matching TRBD1. The V and J ends lost 4 bases and 3 bases, in that order; junction bases with no gene match: 3. Germline values: CDR1 SGHRS, CDR2 YFSETQ. The CDR3 extends over 13 amino acids. Written as DNA, the CDR3 is TGCGCCAGCAGCCGGGGACAGAAAGAGACCCAGTACTTC. Amino acid sequence: CASSRGQKETQYF.

J is TRBJ2-2 and V is TRBV19; a possible D gene is TRBD2 (7 bases). Germline CDR1 is LNHDA and CDR2 is SQIVND (reference sequence). Trimming removed 1 base from V and 6 bases from J, with 9 bases in between. This CDR3 is built from 14 residues. CDR3 nucleotides: TGTGCCAGTAGTATAGGGGGGGGCGCCGGGGAGCTGTTTTTT. Protein: CASSIGGGAGELFF.

The CDR3 spells CASSPRLAGVSDTQYF. The CDR3, as DNA: TGTGCCAGCTCACCACGTCTAGCGGGAGTCTCAGATACGCAGTATTTT. The V gene is TRBV18, the J gene TRBJ2-3; 10 bases line up with TRBD2. V trimming: 1 base; J trimming: 4 bases; junction bases outside the gene matches: 5. Germline CDR1 is KGHSH and CDR2 is LQKENI. The CDR3 is 16 amino acids.

Remarks on this clone: The same CDR3 can be traced to other DNA sequences in this sample. The V and J genes are TRBV10-1 and TRBJ1-1, with D maybe TRBD1 (5 bases). CDR3 length: 13 amino acids. CDR1 WNHNN and CDR2 SYGVQD come from the germline V gene (reference sequence). V was trimmed by 0 bases and J by 4 bases, leaving 6 bases between them. The CDR3 loop reads CASSESRVTEAFF. The DNA for the CDR3 is TGCGCCAGCAGTGAGTCCAGGGTCACTGAAGCTTTCTTT.

DNA for the CDR3: TGTGCCAGCTCACCAACGGGGAATCAGCCCCAGCATTTT. Translated: CASSPTGNQPQHF. The chain has TRBV18 and TRBJ1-5; D gene uncertain. Trimming took 2 bases from V and 4 from J, leaving 6 bases between them. The CDR3 totals 13 residues. Germline assignment: CDR1 KGHSH and CDR2 LQKENI. The full variable domain, its missing parts supplied by reference TRBV18 and TRBJ1-5, is NAGVMQNPRHLVRRRGQEARLRCSPMKGHSHVYWYRQLPEEGLKFMVYLQKENIIDESGMPKERFSAEFPKEGPSILRIQQVVRGDSAAYFCASSPTGNQPQHFGDGTRLSIL.

This chain links TRBV18 with TRBJ2-1, with 10 bases lining up with TRBD1. CDR3 length: 17 residues. Germline V gene sequence: CDR1 KGHSH, CDR2 LQKENI. With V trimmed by 4 bases and J by 0 bases, 6 bases remained unmatched. CDR3 amino acids: CASSRPGQGGSYNEQFF. Written as DNA, the CDR3 is TGTGCCAGCTCACGACCCGGACAGGGGGGCTCCTACAATGAGCAGTTCTTC.

The V call is TRBV27, the J call TRBJ1-6, with 9 bases matching TRBD1. CDR3 length: 15 residues. J gave up 6 bases and V 6 bases, and 6 bases lay outside the gene matches. In germline, CDR1 is MNHEY, CDR2 SMNVEV (reference sequence). The CDR3 nucleotides are TGTGCCAGCAGGGGACAGGGATTTAGTAATTCACCCCTCCACTTT. Encoded protein: CASRGQGFSNSPLHF.

The rearrangement uses TRBV30 and TRBJ2-2; 9 positions match TRBD2. The CDR3 has 15 residues. Germline V gene lookup returns CDR1 GTSNPN and CDR2 SVGIG (reference sequence). Germline trimming cut 2 bases from V and 4 bases from J; bases unmatched to any gene: 5. This chain's CDR3 is CAWSPSGRLTGELFF. The CDR3 nucleotides read TGTGCCTGGAGTCCCAGCGGGAGGCTCACCGGGGAGCTGTTTTTT. The variable domain in full, completed from reference TRBV30 and TRBJ2-2, reads SQTIHQWPATLVQPVGSPLSLECTVEGTSNPNLYWYRQAAGRGLQLLFYSVGIGQISSEVPQNLSASRPQDRQFILSSKKLLLSDSGFYLCAWSPSGRLTGELFFGEGSRLTVL.

The chain's CDR3 is CASSNGQGGQYF. The CDR3 DNA reads TGCGCCAGCAGCAACGGACAGGGAGGGCAGTACTTC. The chain carries TRBV5-1 and TRBJ2-7, with 8 bases identical to TRBD1. Per the germline V gene, CDR1 is SGHRS and CDR2 is YFSETQ. Germline trimming cut 4 bases from V and 9 bases from J; bases unmatched to any gene: 6. CDR3 length: 12 residues.

J is TRBJ2-3 and V is TRBV18; 14 bases align to TRBD2. The germline V gene has CDR1 KGHSH and CDR2 LQKENI. This CDR3 spans 16 amino acids. Trimming took 4 bases from V and 6 from J; bases not matched to a gene: 6. CDR3 protein: CASSLGTSGSLDTQYF. The CDR3 bases are TGTGCCAGCTCACTAGGGACTAGCGGGAGCCTTGATACGCAGTATTTT. The whole variable domain, remainder taken from reference TRBV18 and TRBJ2-3, is NAGVMQNPRHLVRRRGQEARLRCSPMKGHSHVYWYRQLPEEGLKFMVYLQKENIIDESGMPKERFSAEFPKEGPSILRIQQVVRGDSAAYFCASSLGTSGSLDTQYFGPGTRLTVL.

The chain couples TRBV24-1 to TRBJ2-1; 8 nucleotides agree with TRBD2. The CDR3 loop spans 16 amino acids. Germline V gene sequence: CDR1 KGHDR, CDR2 SFDVKD. Unmatched junction bases numbered 7, after V lost 1 base and J lost 6 bases. The CDR3 DNA is TGTGCCACCAGTGATTTACGGACGGGGGGGACCAATGAGCAGTTCTTC. It encodes CATSDLRTGGTNEQFF.

This clone was recorded only once. This chain connects TRBV13 to TRBJ2-3; TRBD2 matches at 8 bases. V lost 3 bases and J lost 2; bases outside the gene matches: 4. Germline V gene data show CDR1 as PRHDT and CDR2 as FYEKMQ (reference sequence). This CDR3 is built from 15 residues. CDR3 bases: TGTGCCAGCAGCTTGTCGGGAGGGCCCACAGATACGCAGTATTTT. Translation gives CASSLSGGPTDTQYF.

This clone has just a few counts. In nucleotides, the CDR3 is TGTGCCAGCAGCCCATCTCTACAGCCCTACGAGCAGTACTTC. Encoded protein: CASSPSLQPYEQYF. The chain couples TRBV7-9 to TRBJ2-7; D gene uncertain. The V and J ends lost 5 bases and 2 bases respectively, with 13 bases between them. CDR3 length: 14 residues. Germline assignment: CDR1 SEHNR and CDR2 FQNEAQ (reference sequence).

This clone was recorded a few times. The rearrangement uses TRBV2 and TRBJ1-5; D not certain. The CDR3 sequence is 13 residues long. The V gene lost 6 bases and the J gene lost 3 bases, with 9 bases spanning the gap. The germline V gene has CDR1 SNHLY and CDR2 FYNNEI. The CDR3 here is CASSGLANQPQHF. DNA of the CDR3: TGTGCCAGCAGCGGACTCGCCAATCAGCCCCAGCATTTT.

The chain joins TRBV24-1 to TRBJ2-1; TRBD2 is a possible D gene (6 bases). Germline lookup yields CDR1 KGHDR and CDR2 SFDVKD. Trimming took off 4 bases at V and 2 bases at J, with 11 bases between the two ends. The CDR3 consists of 15 residues. The CDR3 loop reads CATSEPGATYNEQFF. In nucleotides, the CDR3 is TGTGCCACCAGTGAACCGGGAGCGACCTACAATGAGCAGTTCTTC.

This chain joins TRBV6-1 and TRBJ2-3, with a tentative D call TRBD2 (5 bases). The V end was cut by 0 bases, the J end by 2 bases, with 6 bases between. CDR1 and CDR2 from the germline V gene are MNHNS and SASEGT. This CDR3 comprises 14 residues. The CDR3 is CASSEAGDTDTQYF. The CDR3 bases are TGTGCCAGCAGTGAAGCGGGAGACACAGATACGCAGTATTTT.

This chain links TRBV6-5 with TRBJ2-3, with 7 nucleotides matching TRBD2. CDR1 and CDR2 (germline): MNHEY, SVGAGI. This CDR3 has 13 residues. The J segment lost 14 bases and the V segment lost 4 bases, leaving 12 bases of the junction unmatched. The CDR3 loop is CASSLGGGRVPYF. The CDR3 DNA follows: TGTGCCAGCAGTTTAGGTGGGGGGAGGGTTCCGTATTTT.

The chain employs TRBV9 and TRBJ1-2, with D perhaps TRBD1 (6 bases). Trimming left V 3 bases short and J 8 bases short, with 17 bases between. This CDR3 region has 14 residues. Germline CDR1 and CDR2: SGDLS and YYNGEE. This CDR3 reads CASSAEVGAKGYTF. DNA for the CDR3: TGTGCCAGCAGCGCCGAGGTGGGGGCGAAGGGCTACACCTTC.

This chain links TRBV11-2 with TRBJ2-1; the D gene is possibly TRBD2 (6 bases). This CDR3 comprises 18 residues. The V gene's germline CDR1 is SGHAT and CDR2 FQNNGV. Trimming took 1 base from V and 3 from J, leaving 19 bases between them. The CDR3 DNA reads TGTGCCAGCAGCTTAGGCGGCTTGGGGGGAGGCCACTACAATGAGCAGTTCTTC. Its translation is CASSLGGLGGGHYNEQFF. Complete variable domain (other parts from reference TRBV11-2 and TRBJ2-1): EAGVAQSPRYKIIEKRQSVAFWCNPISGHATLYWYQQILGQGPKLLIQFQNNGVVDDSQLPKDRFSAERLKGVDSTLKIQPAKLEDSAVYLCASSLGGLGGGHYNEQFFGPGTRLTVL.

As concerns this clone: Other DNA variants within this sample encode the same CDR3. J is TRBJ1-2 and V is TRBV24-1; D unclear. CDR1 KGHDR and CDR2 SFDVKD come from the germline V gene. Trimming left V 3 bases short and J 0 bases short, with 10 bases between. The CDR3 covers 15 residues. CDR3 coding DNA: TGTGCCACCAGTGATGGACTGAGTTCTAACTATGGCTACACCTTC. Its protein product is CATSDGLSSNYGYTF.

The chain carries TRBV7-2 and TRBJ2-2, with 8 bases aligning to TRBD2. Germline CDR1 and CDR2: SGHTA and FQGNSA. The CDR3 extends over 16 amino acids. The V and J ends lost 3 bases and 7 bases, in that order; junction bases with no gene match: 10. CDR3 residues: CASSFLSGSLGGELFF. In DNA form, the CDR3 reads TGTGCCAGCAGCTTCTTAAGCGGGAGCCTCGGCGGGGAGCTGTTTTTT.